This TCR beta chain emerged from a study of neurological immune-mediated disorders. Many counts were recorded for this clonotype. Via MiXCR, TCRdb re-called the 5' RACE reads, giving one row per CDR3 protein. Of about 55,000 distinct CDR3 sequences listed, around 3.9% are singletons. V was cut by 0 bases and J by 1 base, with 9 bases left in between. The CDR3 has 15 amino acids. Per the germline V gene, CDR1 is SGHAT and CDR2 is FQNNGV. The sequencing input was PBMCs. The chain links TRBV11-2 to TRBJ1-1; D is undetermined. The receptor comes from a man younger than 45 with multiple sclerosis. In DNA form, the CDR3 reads TGTGCCAGCAGCTTAGATTCCGGAGCGAACACTGAAGCTTTCTTT. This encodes CASSLDSGANTEAFF. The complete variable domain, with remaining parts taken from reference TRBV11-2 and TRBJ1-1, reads EAGVAQSPRYKIIEKRQSVAFWCNPISGHATLYWYQQILGQGPKLLIQFQNNGVVDDSQLPKDRFSAERLKGVDSTLKIQPAKLEDSAVYLCASSLDSGANTEAFFGQGTRLTVV.